This T cell receptor (beta chain) stems from a study of cytomegalovirus exposure and HLA in healthy donors. For the study at large: A later analysis reported the 95 to 150 validation repertoires used the same platform as the approximately 670 first-cohort repertoires.

As for this clone: No antigen is known for it.

The CDR3 runs 15 residues. Germline loops: CDR1 LNHDA, CDR2 SQIVND (reference sequence). V was cut by 0 bases and J by 4 bases, with 12 bases left in between. Only in-frame clones appear in the TCRdb table, and some are missing; sequencing was by immunoSEQ multiplex PCR. The sample carries under 200,000 clones, 89% recorded once. General observations from the study: As was reported, the classifier diagnosed cytomegalovirus status with high specificity and sensitivity. Researchers counted around 180 TCR beta chains as cytomegalovirus-associated. In vitro experiments confirmed that three CMV-associated chains were specific for CMV antigens.

This clonotype was obtained from a woman younger than 30 in good health and CMV-seropositive. This chain joins TRBV19 and TRBJ1-2; D is undetermined. Sequencing input: PBMCs. CDR3 sequence (DNA): TGTGCCAGTAGTATAGATCGTAAGGACTTCTATGGCTACACCTTC. It yields the protein CASSIDRKDFYGYTF. The full variable domain, rest sourced from reference TRBV19 and TRBJ1-2, is DGGITQSPKYLFRKEGQNVTLSCEQNLNHDAMYWYRQDPGQGLRLIYYSQIVNDFQKGDIAEGYSVSREKKESFPLTVTSAQKNPTAFYLCASSIDRKDFYGYTFGSGTRLTVV.